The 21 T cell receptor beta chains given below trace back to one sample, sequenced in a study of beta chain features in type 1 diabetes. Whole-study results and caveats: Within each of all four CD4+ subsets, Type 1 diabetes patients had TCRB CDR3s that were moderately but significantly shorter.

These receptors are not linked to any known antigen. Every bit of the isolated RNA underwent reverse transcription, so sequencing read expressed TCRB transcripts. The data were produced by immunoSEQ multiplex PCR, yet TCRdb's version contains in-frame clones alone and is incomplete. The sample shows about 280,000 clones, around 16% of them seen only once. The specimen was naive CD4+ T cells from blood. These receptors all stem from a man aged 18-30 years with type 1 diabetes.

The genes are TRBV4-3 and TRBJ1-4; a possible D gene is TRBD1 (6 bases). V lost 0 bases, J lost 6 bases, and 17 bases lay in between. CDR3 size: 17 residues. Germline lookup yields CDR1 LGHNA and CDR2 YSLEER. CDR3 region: CASSQDLLGRGDEKLFF. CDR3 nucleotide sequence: TGCGCCAGCAGCCAAGATCTTTTGGGCAGGGGAGATGAAAAACTGTTTTTT.

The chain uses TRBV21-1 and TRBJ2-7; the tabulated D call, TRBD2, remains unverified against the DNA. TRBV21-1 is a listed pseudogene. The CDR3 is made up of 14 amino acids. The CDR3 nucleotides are TGTGCCAGCACCTTAGAGCGGGGCTCCTACGAGCAGTACTTC. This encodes CASTLERGSYEQYF.

In DNA, the CDR3 is TGCGCCAGCAGCTTGTACGGGGGGGACCAAGAGACCCAGTACTTC. This codes for CASSLYGGDQETQYF. The chain employs TRBV5-1 and TRBJ2-5; 8 nucleotides match TRBD2. The CDR3 covers 15 residues. The germline V gene has CDR1 SGHRS and CDR2 YFSETQ. V shed 1 base, J shed 0 bases, and the junction held 2 bases outside the gene matches.

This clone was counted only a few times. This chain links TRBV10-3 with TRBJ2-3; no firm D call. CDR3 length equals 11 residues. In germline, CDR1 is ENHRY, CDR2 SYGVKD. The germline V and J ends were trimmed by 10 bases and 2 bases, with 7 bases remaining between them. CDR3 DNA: TGTGCCACCCTAGACACAGATACGCAGTATTTT. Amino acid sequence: CATLDTDTQYF.

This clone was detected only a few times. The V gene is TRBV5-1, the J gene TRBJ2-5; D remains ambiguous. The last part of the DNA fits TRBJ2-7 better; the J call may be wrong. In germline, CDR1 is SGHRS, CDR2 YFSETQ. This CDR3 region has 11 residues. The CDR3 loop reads CASSESYEQYF. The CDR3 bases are TGCGCCAGCAGCGAGAGTTACGAGCAGTACTTC.

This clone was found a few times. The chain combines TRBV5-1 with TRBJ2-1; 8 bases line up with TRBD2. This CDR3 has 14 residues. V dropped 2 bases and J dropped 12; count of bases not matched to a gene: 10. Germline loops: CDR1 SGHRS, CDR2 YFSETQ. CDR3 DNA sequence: TGCGCCAGCAGCTTAGGGCTTAGCGCGGGGGGGCAGTTCTTC. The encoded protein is CASSLGLSAGGQFF.

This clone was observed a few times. This CDR3 reads CASSHSETQYF. The CDR3 DNA is TGTGCCAGCAGCCACTCAGAGACCCAGTACTTC. The V gene is TRBV7-2, the J gene TRBJ2-5; D unclear. The V gene's germline CDR1 is SGHTA and CDR2 FQGNSA. V was cut by 5 bases and J by 4 bases, with 5 bases left in between. The CDR3 is made up of 11 amino acids.

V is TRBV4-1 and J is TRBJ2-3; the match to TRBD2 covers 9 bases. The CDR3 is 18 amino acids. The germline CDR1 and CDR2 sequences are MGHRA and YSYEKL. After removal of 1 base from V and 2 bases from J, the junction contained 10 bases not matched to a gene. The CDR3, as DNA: TGCGCCAGCAGCCAAGGAACCCCTAGCGGGGTGCCCACAGATACGCAGTATTTT. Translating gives CASSQGTPSGVPTDTQYF.

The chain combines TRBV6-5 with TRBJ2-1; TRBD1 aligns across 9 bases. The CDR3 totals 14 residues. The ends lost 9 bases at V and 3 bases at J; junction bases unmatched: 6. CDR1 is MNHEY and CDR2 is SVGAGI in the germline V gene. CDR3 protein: CASEPGQGYNEQFF. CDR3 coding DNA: TGTGCCAGTGAACCGGGACAGGGCTACAATGAGCAGTTCTTC.

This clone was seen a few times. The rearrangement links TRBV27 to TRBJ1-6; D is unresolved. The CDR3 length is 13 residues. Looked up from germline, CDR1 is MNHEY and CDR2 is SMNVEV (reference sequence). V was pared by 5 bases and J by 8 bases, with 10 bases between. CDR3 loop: CASSAWRDSPLHF. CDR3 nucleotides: TGTGCCAGCAGTGCCTGGCGGGATTCACCCCTCCACTTT.

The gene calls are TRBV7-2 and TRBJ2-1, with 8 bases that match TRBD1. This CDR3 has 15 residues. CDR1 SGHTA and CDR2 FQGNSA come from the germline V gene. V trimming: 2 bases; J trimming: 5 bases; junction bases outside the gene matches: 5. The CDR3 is CASSLWTGSNNEQFF. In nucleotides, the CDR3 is TGTGCCAGCAGCTTATGGACAGGGTCCAACAATGAGCAGTTCTTC.

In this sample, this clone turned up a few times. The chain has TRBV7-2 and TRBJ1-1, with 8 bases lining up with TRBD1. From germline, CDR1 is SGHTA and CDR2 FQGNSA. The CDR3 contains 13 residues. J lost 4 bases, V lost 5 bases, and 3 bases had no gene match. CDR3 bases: TGTGCCAGCAGCCGACAGGGGAGCACTGAAGCTTTCTTT. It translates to CASSRQGSTEAFF.

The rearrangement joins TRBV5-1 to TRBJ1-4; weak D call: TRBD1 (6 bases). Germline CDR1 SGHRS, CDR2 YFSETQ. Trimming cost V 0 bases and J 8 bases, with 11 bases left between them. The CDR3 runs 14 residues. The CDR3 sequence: CASSLEGGGEKLFF. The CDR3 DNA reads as TGCGCCAGCAGCTTGGAAGGGGGAGGGGAAAAACTGTTTTTT. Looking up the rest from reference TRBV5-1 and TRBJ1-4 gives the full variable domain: KAGVTQTPRYLIKTRGQQVTLSCSPISGHRSVSWYQQTPGQGLQFLFEYFSETQRNKGNFPGRFSGRQFSNSRSEMNVSTLELGDSALYLCASSLEGGGEKLFFGSGTQLSVL.

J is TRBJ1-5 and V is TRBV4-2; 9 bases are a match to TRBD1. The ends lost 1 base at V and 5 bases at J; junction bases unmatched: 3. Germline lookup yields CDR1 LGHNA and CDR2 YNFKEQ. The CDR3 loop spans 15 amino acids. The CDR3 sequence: CASSQGDRVDQPQHF. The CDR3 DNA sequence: TGTGCCAGCAGCCAAGGGGACAGGGTAGATCAGCCCCAGCATTTT.

For the CDR3, the DNA is TGTGCCAGCAGCCAAGATCTGAGCGGGAGGGCGTGGGAGCAGTTCTTC. Its protein is CASSQDLSGRAWEQFF. This rearrangement joins TRBV4-2 to TRBJ2-1; 10 nucleotides line up with TRBD2. Germline CDR1 reads LGHNA; CDR2 reads YNFKEQ. This CDR3 is built from 16 residues. V dropped 0 bases and J dropped 10; count of bases not matched to a gene: 9.

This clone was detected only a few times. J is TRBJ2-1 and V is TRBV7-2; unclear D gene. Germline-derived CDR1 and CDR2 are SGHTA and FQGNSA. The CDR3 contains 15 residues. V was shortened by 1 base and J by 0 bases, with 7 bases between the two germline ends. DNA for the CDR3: TGTGCCAGCAGCTTAGTCGCCAGCTCCTACAATGAGCAGTTCTTC. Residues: CASSLVASSYNEQFF.

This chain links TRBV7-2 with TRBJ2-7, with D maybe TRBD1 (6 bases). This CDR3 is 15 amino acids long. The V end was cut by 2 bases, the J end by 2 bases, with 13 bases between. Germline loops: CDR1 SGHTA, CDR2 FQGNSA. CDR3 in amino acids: CASSLQLPGAYEQYF. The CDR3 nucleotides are TGTGCCAGCAGCTTACAATTGCCAGGGGCCTACGAGCAGTACTTC.

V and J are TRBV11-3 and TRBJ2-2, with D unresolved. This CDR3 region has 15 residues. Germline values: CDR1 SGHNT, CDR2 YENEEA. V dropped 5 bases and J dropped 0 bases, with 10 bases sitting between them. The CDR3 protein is CASSPWPSNTGELFF. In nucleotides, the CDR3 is TGTGCCAGCAGCCCCTGGCCGTCGAACACCGGGGAGCTGTTTTTT.

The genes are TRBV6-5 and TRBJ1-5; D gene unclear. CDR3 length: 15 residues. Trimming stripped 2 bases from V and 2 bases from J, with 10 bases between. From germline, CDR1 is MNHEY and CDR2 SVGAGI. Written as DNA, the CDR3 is TGTGCCAGCAGTTACGACCGGGAGGGCAATCAGCCCCAGCATTTT. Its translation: CASSYDREGNQPQHF.

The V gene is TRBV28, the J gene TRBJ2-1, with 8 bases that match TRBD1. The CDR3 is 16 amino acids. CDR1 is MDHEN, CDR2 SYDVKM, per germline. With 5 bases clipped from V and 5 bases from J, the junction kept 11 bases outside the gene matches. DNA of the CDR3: TGTGCCAGCAGTCCCCTGGGCAGGGGGCGGGACAATGAGCAGTTCTTC. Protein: CASSPLGRGRDNEQFF.

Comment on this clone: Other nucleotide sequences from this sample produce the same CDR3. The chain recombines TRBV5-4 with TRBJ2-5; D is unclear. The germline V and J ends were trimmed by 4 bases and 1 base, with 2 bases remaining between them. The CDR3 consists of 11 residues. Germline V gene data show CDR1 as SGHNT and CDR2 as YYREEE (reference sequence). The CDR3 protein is CASSLQETQYF. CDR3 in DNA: TGTGCCAGCAGCCTCCAAGAGACCCAGTACTTC.